This TCR beta chain was recorded in a study of cytomegalovirus exposure and HLA in healthy donors. V lost 5 bases, J lost 6 bases, and 7 bases stayed unmatched. The CDR3 length is 15 residues. Germline V gives CDR1 SGHVS, CDR2 FNYEAQ. Here immunoSEQ multiplex PCR was the method, and the copy in TCRdb shows in-frame clones only, minus some. In the table there are 300,000 to 400,000 clones, 70% to 90% of which are singletons. In the case of this clone: As yet, its antigen is unknown.

Study results and caveats: Most sequenced TCRs were rare (though some public TCRs occurred in many donors).

The sequencing sample was made of PBMCs. The TCR originated in a young woman in good health and CMV-seronegative. V and J are TRBV7-6 and TRBJ2-7; 13 nucleotides line up with TRBD2. The CDR3, as DNA: TGTGCCAGCAGCCTTGGGACTAGCGGGATACTCGAGCAGTACTTC. The encoded protein is CASSLGTSGILEQYF.